A single sample gave rise to the 12 T cell receptor beta chains below, sequenced in a study of blood T cells in healthy people across ages. A second PCR, run for about 7 to 11 cycles, used a sample-barcoded 5' primer plus a J-beta primer mix. Via MiXCR, TCRdb re-called the 5' RACE reads, giving one row per CDR3 protein. The sample shows about 1,500,000 distinct CDR3 sequences, 28% of them seen only once. Sequencing was done on a sample of blood. The receptor set was obtained from a woman aged 25 to 39 in good health.

For the CDR3, the DNA is TGCGCCAGCAGTGAGGCCAGGGGCGAGCAGTACTTC. Its translation: CASSEARGEQYF. This rearrangement joins TRBV10-2 to TRBJ2-5; D perhaps matches TRBD1 (6 bases). Near its end, the DNA agrees better with TRBJ2-7, so the J call may be wrong. The germline CDR1 and CDR2 sequences are WSHSY and SAAADI. The CDR3 loop spans 12 amino acids.

A note on this clonotype: At one end, the junction sequence differs from germline, possibly due to a read error. The DNA for the CDR3 is TGTACCAGCAGTTTATCCAGGAGGACAGGGAAGTTCTTC. Translated, it gives CTSSLSRRTGKFF. The V gene is TRBV28, the J gene TRBJ2-1; 8 nucleotides align to TRBD1. This CDR3 has 13 amino acids. From germline, CDR1 is MDHEN and CDR2 SYDVKM.

The rearrangement links TRBV5-6 to TRBJ2-3; D is possibly TRBD1 (6 bases). Trimming shortened V by 1 base and J by 5 bases, and 8 bases separated the two germline ends. Germline loops: CDR1 SGHDT, CDR2 YYEEEE. This CDR3 has 13 residues. DNA of the CDR3: TGTGCCAGCAGCTTGAAGGGGGTAGATACGCAGTATTTT. Protein sequence: CASSLKGVDTQYF.

The chain joins TRBV9 to TRBJ2-1, with D possibly matching TRBD1 (5 bases). This CDR3 contains 15 residues. Germline CDR1 reads SGDLS; CDR2 reads YYNGEE. The germline V and J ends were trimmed by 0 bases and 7 bases, with 14 bases remaining between them. The CDR3 nucleotides are TGTGCCAGCAGCGTAGGGCAGGGAAATTTGAATGAGCAGTTCTTC. Amino acids: CASSVGQGNLNEQFF. The variable domain in full, completed from reference TRBV9 and TRBJ2-1, reads DSGVTQTPKHLITATGQRVTLRCSPRSGDLSVYWYQQSLDQGLQFLIQYYNGEERAKGNILERFSAQQFPDLHSELNLSSLELGDSALYFCASSVGQGNLNEQFFGPGTRLTVL.

The chain joins TRBV11-2 to TRBJ2-7; possibly TRBD1 for D (6 bases). The end of the DNA is better explained by TRBJ2-5, so the J call may be wrong. CDR3 length: 18 residues. Germline V gives CDR1 SGHAT, CDR2 FQNNGV. The CDR3 DNA is TGTGCCAGCAGCTGGAAACGAAGGGGGTGGTTGGTCGAAAAGACCCAGTACTTC. Protein: CASSWKRRGWLVEKTQYF.

The chain is built from TRBV20-1 and TRBJ2-3, with TRBD1 matching over 9 bases. The V and J ends lost 4 bases and 7 bases, in that order; junction bases with no gene match: 12. There are 15 residues in the CDR3. CDR1 and CDR2 from the germline V gene are DFQATT and SNEGSKA (reference sequence). In DNA, the CDR3 is TGCAGTGCTACCTCCGGGACAGGGAGTAGAAATACGCAGTATTTT. Encoded protein: CSATSGTGSRNTQYF.

This clonotype was counted at least ten times. The chain uses TRBV7-2 and TRBJ2-7; D remains unclear. The V gene's germline CDR1 is SGHTA and CDR2 FQGNSA. The CDR3 runs to 13 residues. V was clipped by 5 bases and J by 7 bases, with 15 bases between them. The CDR3: CASSLEVPREQYF. CDR3 coding DNA: TGTGCCAGCAGCCTAGAGGTCCCCAGGGAGCAGTACTTC.

This clonotype was observed many times. The chain employs TRBV4-1 and TRBJ2-5; TRBD2 aligns across 10 bases. The germline V gene has CDR1 MGHRA and CDR2 YSYEKL. CDR3 size: 16 residues. J lost 1 base, V lost 3 bases, and 5 bases had no gene match. CDR3 nucleotides: TGCGCCAGCAGCCAGAAACTAGCGGGGCTCCAAGAGACCCAGTACTTC. This translates into CASSQKLAGLQETQYF.

This clonotype was detected many times. The chain carries TRBV11-3 and TRBJ2-3, with TRBD2 as a possible D gene (5 bases). The germline CDR1 and CDR2 sequences are SGHNT and YENEEA. V dropped 1 base and J dropped 2 bases, with 7 bases sitting between them. The CDR3 sequence is 14 residues long. The chain's CDR3 is CASSLGTFTDTQYF. For the CDR3, the DNA is TGTGCCAGCAGCTTAGGGACTTTCACAGATACGCAGTATTTT. Full variable domain (missing parts from reference TRBV11-3 and TRBJ2-3): EAGVVQSPRYKIIEKKQPVAFWCNPISGHNTLYWYLQNLGQGPELLIRYENEEAVDDSQLPKDRFSAERLKGVDSTLKIQPAELGDSAVYLCASSLGTFTDTQYFGPGTRLTVL.

V and J are TRBV20-1 and TRBJ2-7, with D perhaps assigned TRBD1 or TRBD2 (5 bases each). The germline V and J ends were trimmed by 5 bases and 6 bases, with 11 bases remaining between them. Germline V lookup: CDR1 DFQATT, CDR2 SNEGSKA (reference sequence). This CDR3 is 11 amino acids long. CDR3 sequence (DNA): TGCAGTGCTGCCGGGACGCGCGAGCAGTACTTC. This translates into CSAAGTREQYF.

In regard to this clonotype: Germline and junction disagree at one end, which may indicate a read error. The chain couples TRBV29-1 to TRBJ2-1; 8 bases are shared with TRBD1. The germline CDR1 and CDR2 sequences are SQVTM and ANQGSEA. This CDR3 has 12 residues. CDR3 sequence reads: CSVGVTGVERFF. In DNA, the CDR3 is TGCAGCGTCGGAGTGACAGGGGTTGAGCGGTTCTTC.

This clonotype was recorded at least ten times. The rearrangement links TRBV29-1 to TRBJ1-5, with TRBD1 matching 9 bases. V shed 1 base, J shed 7 bases, and the junction held 2 bases outside the gene matches. From germline, CDR1 is SQVTM and CDR2 ANQGSEA. CDR3 length equals 13 residues. CDR3 loop: CSVEVDRGQPQHF. The CDR3 DNA reads as TGCAGCGTTGAAGTGGACAGGGGACAGCCCCAGCATTTT.